This T cell receptor (beta chain) was obtained from a study of blood T cell repertoires in COVID-19. Study overall: COVID-19 samples from acute and convalescent phases originated in the United States, Italy and Spain. The cDNA or gDNA used as material had been derived from T cells, B-cell-depleted T cells, or PBMCs.

This CDR3 region has 13 residues. Trimming removed 6 bases at V and 4 bases at J, with 11 bases between. Original processing methods: From reference gene primer amplification, estimates of nucleated cell counts were derived. TCRdb's copy holds only in-frame clones and misses some; the assay was immunoSEQ multiplex PCR. The V and J calls and clone size were taken over from that table, and D and trimming were inferred from the DNA. The repertoire holds approximately 220,000 clones, with about 86% as singletons. The receptor's source is a man aged 60 to 75 who had recovered from COVID-19. Sequencing was performed on peripheral blood. This chain links TRBV12-3 or TRBV12-4 with TRBJ2-3; D may be TRBD2 (6 bases). CDR3 nucleotide sequence: TGTGCCAGCAGCTTGAGGAGGGCAGATACGCAGTATTTT. It encodes CASSLRRADTQYF.